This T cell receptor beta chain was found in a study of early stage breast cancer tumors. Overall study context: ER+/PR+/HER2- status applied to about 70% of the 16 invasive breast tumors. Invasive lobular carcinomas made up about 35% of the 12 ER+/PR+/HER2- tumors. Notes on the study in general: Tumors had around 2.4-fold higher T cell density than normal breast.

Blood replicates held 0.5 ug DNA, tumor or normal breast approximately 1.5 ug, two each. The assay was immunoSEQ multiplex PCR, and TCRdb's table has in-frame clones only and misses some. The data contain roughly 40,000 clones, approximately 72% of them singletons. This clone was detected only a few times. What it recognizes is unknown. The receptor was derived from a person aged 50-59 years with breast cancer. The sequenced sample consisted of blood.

This chain's CDR3 is CASSLGQGGNTEAFF. CDR3 DNA sequence: TGTGCCAGTAGTCTCGGACAGGGAGGGAACACTGAAGCTTTCTTT. The chain combines TRBV19 with TRBJ1-1, with 8 bases lining up with TRBD1. Germline assignment: CDR1 LNHDA and CDR2 SQIVND (reference sequence). This CDR3 comprises 15 residues. The V segment lost 5 bases and the J segment 1 base; nucleotides outside the gene matches: 6.